This T cell receptor (beta chain) was identified during a study of shared clonotypes between healthy human individuals. About the study: Per donor, CD8 memory used one plate, CD8 naive used two, CD4 memory used three and CD4 naive used three.

As to this clone: Its target is unknown.

The assay used deep level. Using immunoSEQ multiplex PCR, the repertoire was profiled, and TCRdb retains in-frame clones only, with some absent. The profile shows millions of clones, 85% to 95% of them singletons. Overall study results and limits: Relative to clonotypes present in all four donors, those not shared had lower generation probabilities. Memory subsets had estimated richness that was generally smaller than that of naive subsets.

Material for sequencing was naive CD4+ T cells from PBMCs. As to subset: CD45RA+ positively selected. The clonotype originates from a man younger than 35 in good health. Some clones in this sample may be carry-over from other donors' samples.

CDR3 DNA: TGTGCCAGCAGTGAAGGCCGAGTTGAGGGGGCGCGGCTGAACATTCAGTACTTC. Residues: CASSEGRVEGARLNIQYF. V is TRBV6-1 and J is TRBJ2-4; 7 bases map to TRBD1. The CDR3 is made up of 18 amino acids. The germline CDR1 and CDR2 sequences are MNHNS and SASEGT. The trim removed 1 base at V and 7 bases at J, leaving 16 bases unmatched.